The clone carrying this T cell receptor (beta chain) showed up many times. The germline V gene has CDR1 MDHEN and CDR2 SYDVKM. Trimming at V came to 2 bases and at J to 0 bases, leaving 6 bases not matched to a gene. The CDR3 extends over 17 amino acids. TCRdb itself ran the reads through MiXCR, one entry per CDR3 protein. The table lists some 1,700 distinct CDR3 sequences, 8% to 9.5% of them singletons, with less than 15% in the top ten. This receptor was obtained from a human donor with rheumatoid arthritis. The chain has TRBV28 and TRBJ2-1; 8 bases map to TRBD2. Specimen: CD4+ T cells from peripheral blood. DNA of the CDR3: TGTGCCAGCAGTTTAGGTAGCGGGATCAGCTCCTACAATGAGCAGTTCTTC. It codes for CASSLGSGISSYNEQFF.